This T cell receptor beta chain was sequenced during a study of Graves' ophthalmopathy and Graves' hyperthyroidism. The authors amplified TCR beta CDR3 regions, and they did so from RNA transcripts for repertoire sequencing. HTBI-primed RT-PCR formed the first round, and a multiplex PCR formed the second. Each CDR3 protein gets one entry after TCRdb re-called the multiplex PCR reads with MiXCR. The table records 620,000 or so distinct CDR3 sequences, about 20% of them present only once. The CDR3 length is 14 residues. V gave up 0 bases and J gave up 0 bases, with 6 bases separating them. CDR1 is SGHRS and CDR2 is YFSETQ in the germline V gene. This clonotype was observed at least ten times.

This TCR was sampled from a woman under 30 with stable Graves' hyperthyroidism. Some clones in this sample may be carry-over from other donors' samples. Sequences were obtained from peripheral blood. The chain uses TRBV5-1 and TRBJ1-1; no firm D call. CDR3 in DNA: TGCGCCAGCAGCTTGGAGGGTCTGAACACTGAAGCTTTCTTT. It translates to CASSLEGLNTEAFF. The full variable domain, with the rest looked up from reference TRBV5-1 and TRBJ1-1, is KAGVTQTPRYLIKTRGQQVTLSCSPISGHRSVSWYQQTPGQGLQFLFEYFSETQRNKGNFPGRFSGRQFSNSRSEMNVSTLELGDSALYLCASSLEGLNTEAFFGQGTRLTVV.